The 24 T cell receptor beta chains listed next were all sequenced from one sample in a study of siplizumab effects on memory and regulatory T cells. Sequencing used immunoSEQ multiplex PCR; TCRdb keeps in-frame clones, though not all of them. The data contain around 100,000 clones, 85% to 95% of them seen just once; the ten biggest clones take up roughly 1.3%. Source material: non-Treg CD4+ T cells sorted from blood. The origin of the receptors is a human donor in good health.

The chain links TRBV11-2 to TRBJ2-7, with D unclear. Germline values: CDR1 SGHAT, CDR2 FQNNGV. V lost 5 bases to trimming and J lost 7 bases, with 21 bases between them. This CDR3 is built from 15 residues. This CDR3 reads CASSTKTGPYVEQYF. The CDR3 region has the DNA TGTGCCAGCAGCACAAAGACTGGTCCCTACGTGGAGCAGTACTTC.

The V call is TRBV29-1, the J call TRBJ2-7; 7 bases align to TRBD1. The J segment lost 3 bases and the V segment lost 7 bases, leaving 3 bases of the junction unmatched. The CDR3 spans 11 residues. The germline CDR1 and CDR2 sequences are SQVTM and ANQGSEA. CDR3 DNA: TGCAGCGCAGGACAGGACTACGAGCAGTACTTC. Translating it yields CSAGQDYEQYF.

In this sample, this clone turned up once. At one boundary the junction diverges from the germline segment, which might be a read error. The chain is built from TRBV7-7 and TRBJ2-7, with 12 bases aligning to TRBD2. The length of the CDR3 is 14 residues. Germline loops: CDR1 SSHAT, CDR2 FNYEAQ (reference sequence). The CDR3 is CASSSTSGSLEQYF. CDR3 DNA sequence: TGTGCTAGCAGCTCGACTAGCGGGAGCTTGGAGCAGTACTTC.

This chain uses TRBV19 with TRBJ2-5, with D tentatively TRBD2 (6 bases). This CDR3 comprises 15 residues. Germline V gene sequence: CDR1 LNHDA, CDR2 SQIVND (reference sequence). The ends were cut back, 1 base at V and 9 bases at J, with 18 bases in the middle. The CDR3 DNA sequence: TGTGCCAGTAGTATAGGTTTTAAGGGAGGAAGGCCCCAGTACTTC. It is translated as CASSIGFKGGRPQYF.

The chain recombines TRBV19 with TRBJ1-1, with 7 bases lining up with TRBD1. This CDR3 comprises 15 residues. Germline CDR1 is LNHDA and CDR2 is SQIVND (reference sequence). J lost 0 bases, V lost 3 bases, and 4 bases had no gene match. DNA for the CDR3: TGTGCCAGTAGTATCCAGGGGGAGGTGAACACTGAAGCTTTCTTT. Translated: CASSIQGEVNTEAFF.

This chain links TRBV6-5 with TRBJ2-2, with 9 positions matching TRBD1. CDR3 length equals 15 residues. CDR1 MNHEY and CDR2 SVGAGI come from the germline V gene. V was clipped by 2 bases and J by 3 bases; unmatched bases: 1. For the CDR3, the DNA is TGTGCCAGCAGTTACGGGACAGGGTACACCGGGGAGCTGTTTTTT. The encoded protein is CASSYGTGYTGELFF.

Worth noting for this clone: The junction and the germline gene differ at one end; a read error may be behind it. The same CDR3 arises from other DNA sequences in this sample as well. The chain carries TRBV7-8 and TRBJ1-2; D possibly corresponds to TRBD1 (5 bases). The CDR3 has 14 amino acids. Germline CDR1 SGHVS, CDR2 FQNEAQ. The CDR3 nucleotides read TGTGCCAGCAGCTTAGCTAAGGGGAACTATGGTTACACCTTC. This codes for CASSLAKGNYGYTF.

This chain uses TRBV7-8 with TRBJ2-7, with TRBD2 matching 9 bases. Germline loops: CDR1 SGHVS, CDR2 FQNEAQ. The CDR3 totals 15 residues. Trimming cost V 4 bases and J 0 bases; bases outside gene matches: 4. The CDR3 bases are TGTGCCAGCAGCTCAGGGACTAGCCTCTCCTACGAGCAGTACTTC. This gives the protein CASSSGTSLSYEQYF.

Details on this clone: At one of its ends the junction is not consistent with the germline gene, which may arise from a read error. The rearrangement joins TRBV7-7 to TRBJ2-5; D unresolved. The germline V gene has CDR1 SSHAT and CDR2 FNYEAQ (reference sequence). The CDR3 has 13 residues. The CDR3 DNA sequence: TGTGCTAGCAGCCGGACGGATCAAGAGACCCAGTACTTC. Its translation is CASSRTDQETQYF.

J is TRBJ2-3 and V is TRBV18, with D possibly being TRBD2 (6 bases). The CDR3 spans 15 residues. Trimming took 1 base from V and 4 from J, leaving 12 bases between them. Germline loops: CDR1 KGHSH, CDR2 LQKENI. DNA for the CDR3: TGTGCCAGCTCACCACTAGCGGTGGGCCCAGATACGCAGTATTTT. As protein: CASSPLAVGPDTQYF.

Only one count was recorded for this clone. The chain joins TRBV7-3 to TRBJ2-2; perhaps TRBD1 as D (7 bases). The germline V gene has CDR1 SGHTA and CDR2 FQGTGA. CDR3 length: 15 amino acids. The germline V and J ends were trimmed by 5 bases and 4 bases, with 14 bases remaining between them. The CDR3 DNA reads TGTGCCAGCAGCACTTCAGGGGGGACCACCGGGGAGCTGTTTTTT. Translating it yields CASSTSGGTTGELFF.

The chain has TRBV19 and TRBJ2-6, with 7 bases fitting TRBD2. The CDR3 has 15 residues. Germline V gene lookup returns CDR1 LNHDA and CDR2 SQIVND (reference sequence). In DNA form, the CDR3 reads TGTGCGACGACTATCACGGGAGGTGGGGCCAACGTCCTGACTTTC. Its protein product is CATTITGGGANVLTF.

This sequence joins TRBV18 and TRBJ2-7, with 7 bases lining up with TRBD1. The CDR3 covers 13 residues. The ends lost 3 bases at V and 3 bases at J; junction bases unmatched: 2. The V gene's germline CDR1 is KGHSH and CDR2 LQKENI. This chain's CDR3 is CASSPGQSYEQYF. The CDR3 DNA reads as TGTGCCAGCTCACCGGGACAGAGCTACGAGCAGTACTTC.

V is TRBV2 and J is TRBJ2-5; possibly TRBD2 for D (5 bases). With 6 bases removed from V and 4 bases from J, the gap between germline ends came to 15 bases. The germline V gene encodes CDR1 SNHLY and CDR2 FYNNEI. This CDR3 comprises 14 residues. CDR3 amino acids: CASRGIFEGETQYF. DNA for the CDR3: TGTGCCAGCAGGGGAATCTTTGAGGGAGAGACCCAGTACTTC.

This clone was detected only once. The CDR3 is CASSRDPGPLGPTEAFF. The CDR3 nucleotides read TGTGCCAGCAGTCGCGACCCGGGACCCCTGGGACCCACTGAAGCTTTCTTT. The chain links TRBV6-7 to TRBJ1-1; tentative D call: TRBD1 (5 bases). TRBV6-7 is placed among ORFs of uncertain function. The CDR3 contains 17 residues. Trimming took off 5 bases at V and 4 bases at J, with 23 bases between the two ends.

V and J are TRBV18 and TRBJ2-7; D gene unclear. The V end lost 3 bases, the J end lost 5 bases, and 14 bases lay between the germline ends. This CDR3 region has 14 residues. Germline CDR1 reads KGHSH; CDR2 reads LQKENI. CDR3 amino acids: CASSPLRLRHEQYF. The CDR3 coding sequence is TGTGCCAGCTCACCCCTCCGTTTGCGCCACGAGCAGTACTTC.

This sequence joins TRBV7-3 and TRBJ2-2, with a weak D call TRBD2 (5 bases). V lost 2 bases, J lost 5 bases, and 9 bases lay in between. The CDR3 sequence is 14 residues long. CDR1 is SGHTA and CDR2 is FQGTGA in the germline V gene. Here the CDR3 reads CASSLFWETGELFF. In DNA form, the CDR3 reads TGTGCCAGCAGCTTATTTTGGGAGACCGGGGAGCTGTTTTTT.

V usage is TRBV18 and J usage is TRBJ2-6; D uncertain. This CDR3 is built from 16 residues. CDR1 is KGHSH and CDR2 is LQKENI in the germline V gene. V shed 2 bases and J shed 0 bases, with 8 bases lying between them. The CDR3 sequence: CASSPTLSSGANVLTF. The CDR3 nucleotides are TGTGCCAGCTCACCAACTCTGAGCTCTGGGGCCAACGTCCTGACTTTC.

The chain links TRBV27 to TRBJ2-3, with 12 bases aligning to TRBD2. V gave up 6 bases and J gave up 5 bases; unmatched junction bases: 3. Germline V CDR1 and CDR2: MNHEY, SMNVEV (reference sequence). This CDR3 has 14 amino acids. Here the CDR3 DNA reads TGTGCCAGCAGCTGGGGACTAGCGGGAGATACGCAGTATTTT. It codes for CASSWGLAGDTQYF.

CDR3 protein: CASSPGTSGSAYNEQFF. CDR3 DNA sequence: TGTGCCAGCAGCCCGGGGACTAGCGGGAGTGCTTACAATGAGCAGTTCTTC. This chain links TRBV5-4 with TRBJ2-1, with 14 bases matching TRBD2. The V segment lost 4 bases and the J segment 4 bases; nucleotides outside the gene matches: 7. Germline V gene sequence: CDR1 SGHNT, CDR2 YYREEE (reference sequence). CDR3 size: 17 residues.

The chain combines TRBV7-9 with TRBJ1-2; 11 positions agree with TRBD1. The CDR3 spans 16 residues. Trimming at V came to 5 bases and at J to 1 base, leaving 6 bases not matched to a gene. Germline V gives CDR1 SEHNR, CDR2 FQNEAQ (reference sequence). CDR3 nucleotide sequence: TGTGCCAGCAGCCTTGGGACAGGGGGTGATAACTATGGCTACACCTTC. Translating it yields CASSLGTGGDNYGYTF. The full variable domain, rest sourced from reference TRBV7-9 and TRBJ1-2, is DTGVSQNPRHKITKRGQNVTFRCDPISEHNRLYWYRQTLGQGPEFLTYFQNEAQLEKSRLLSDRFSAERPKGSFSTLEIQRTEQGDSAMYLCASSLGTGGDNYGYTFGSGTRLTVV.

The genes are TRBV18 and TRBJ2-1, with TRBD1 matching 8 bases. CDR1 and CDR2 (germline): KGHSH, LQKENI. V trimming: 5 bases; J trimming: 3 bases; junction bases outside the gene matches: 12. The CDR3 extends over 17 amino acids. In DNA, the CDR3 is TGTGCCAGCTCAGGAAGACAGGGGCTAGAACTCTACAATGAGCAGTTCTTC. This sequence encodes CASSGRQGLELYNEQFF.

The chain employs TRBV28 and TRBJ1-5, with no clear D. Germline-derived CDR1 and CDR2 are MDHEN and SYDVKM. V was pared by 11 bases and J by 0 bases, with 8 bases between. The CDR3 has 12 amino acids. The CDR3 bases are TGTGCCCATTCTTTTAGCAATCAGCCCCAGCATTTT. Residues: CAHSFSNQPQHF.

In DNA, the CDR3 is TGCGCCAGCAGCCAGGTAACCGGGACTAGTATGGTTTACGAGCAGTACTTC. Encoded protein: CASSQVTGTSMVYEQYF. V usage is TRBV4-1 and J usage is TRBJ2-7; TRBD2 aligns across 8 bases. This CDR3 has 17 amino acids. Germline V CDR1 and CDR2: MGHRA, YSYEKL. Losses at the gene ends were 3 bases for V and 4 bases for J; bases not matched to a gene: 14.